These T cell receptor beta chains were read from a single sample in a study of shared T cell receptors in the human thymus. The table came from immunoSEQ multiplex PCR; TCRdb's copy has only in-frame clones and leaves some out. This sample yields hundreds of thousands of clones, of which 87% are seen a single time; 0.009% to 0.0095% belongs to the top ten. Another study also made use of these data, one on human thymus T cells.

Sequenced material: thymocytes. These receptors were collected from a boy younger than two with a congenital heart defect. CDR3s include the opening cysteine and the closing phenylalanine or tryptophan. A D gene is named only where the DNA matches it firmly. A row's size may be missing; if present it is once, few, many or a size class.

>TRBJ1-5|15|TRBV7-4|.|.
CASPRREFSNQPQHF
TGTGCCAGCCCTCGGAGGGAATTTAGCAATCAGCCCCAGCATTTT
>TRBJ1-4|14|TRBV19|few|TRBD1
CASSGTGDNEKLFF
TGTGCCAGTAGCGGGACAGGGGATAATGAAAAACTGTTTTTT
>TRBJ1-6|18|TRBV19|.|TRBD1
CASSIVPYVGTDNSPLHF
TGTGCCAGTAGTATAGTCCCTTACGTCGGGACAGATAATTCACCCCTCCACTTT
>TRBJ2-4|12|TRBV5-4|.|.
CASSIGRDIQYF
TGTGCCAGCAGCATTGGCCGGGACATTCAGTACTTC
>TRBJ1-3|15|TRBV6-1|.|TRBD1
CASSAGTGAGNTIYF
TGTGCCAGCAGTGCCGGGACAGGGGCTGGAAACACCATATATTTT
>TRBJ2-7|13|TRBV7-2|.|.
CASSLDAVHEQYF
TGTGCCAGCAGCTTAGATGCGGTCCACGAGCAGTACTTC
>TRBJ2-1|17|TRBV11-2|.|.
CASSPSLRDASLGEQFF
TGTGCCAGCAGCCCCTCTTTGCGGGACGCTTCCTTGGGGGAGCAGTTCTTC
>TRBJ1-6|19|TRBV28|.|.
CASSLDRAADKGFDSPLHF
TGTGCCAGCAGTTTAGATCGAGCGGCAGATAAAGGCTTTGATTCACCCCTCCACTTT
>TRBJ2-3|14|TRBV19|.|.
CASSSPYSTDTQYF
TGTGCCAGTAGTAGCCCCTATAGCACAGATACGCAGTATTTT
>TRBJ1-2|12|TRBV19|.|.
CATRLGGHGYTF
TGTGCCACGAGGTTAGGCGGGCATGGCTACACCTTC
>TRBJ1-1|15|TRBV29-1|.|.
CSVEDGRGNCTEAFF
TGCAGCGTTGAAGATGGGAGGGGAAATTGCACTGAAGCTTTCTTT
>TRBJ2-5|17|TRBV7-9|.|.
CASSSTRQVSNQETQYF
TGTGCCAGCAGCTCAACTCGACAAGTGTCAAATCAAGAGACCCAGTACTTC
>TRBJ1-1|15|TRBV7-9|.|.
CASSYNRTRNTEAFF
TGTGCCAGCAGCTACAACAGGACTAGGAACACTGAAGCTTTCTTT
>TRBJ2-7|14|TRBV7-6|once|TRBD1
CASSLGDRGYEQYF
TGTGCCAGCAGCTTAGGGGACAGGGGTTACGAGCAGTACTTC
>TRBJ2-3|17|TRBV28|.|TRBD2
CASSRGNSGSFLNTQYF
TGTGCCAGCAGTAGAGGTAATAGCGGGAGTTTTTTGAATACGCAGTATTTT
>TRBJ1-1|14|TRBV10-3|.|.
CAITESTVFTEAFF
TGTGCCATCACAGAATCGACAGTCTTCACTGAAGCTTTCTTT
>TRBJ1-3|15|TRBV6-5|.|.
CASSYGGSSGNTIYF
TGTGCCAGCAGTTACGGGGGGTCTTCTGGAAACACCATATATTTT
>TRBJ2-1|14|TRBV18|.|.
CASSGKTEANEQFF
TGTGCCAGCTCAGGTAAGACAGAGGCCAATGAGCAGTTCTTC
>TRBJ1-2|14|TRBV9|.|TRBD1
CASSAKTGLNGYTF
TGTGCCAGCAGTGCGAAGACAGGGCTTAATGGCTACACCTTC
>TRBJ1-5|14|TRBV30|.|.
CAWSVGRGGQPQHF
TGTGCCTGGAGTGTAGGCAGGGGAGGGCAGCCCCAGCATTTT
>TRBJ2-2|16|TRBV6-4|.|TRBD2
CATKAAGGTNTGELFF
TGTGCCACCAAGGCGGCGGGGGGAACGAACACCGGGGAGCTGTTTTTT
>TRBJ2-3|15|TRBV4-1|.|TRBD2
CATGGREGSSDTQYF
TGCGCCACCGGCGGGCGGGAGGGTTCTTCAGATACGCAGTATTTT
>TRBJ2-3|19|TRBV7-2|.|.
CASSLVGSQVPSLWDTQYF
TGTGCCAGCAGCTTAGTTGGATCGCAGGTTCCTTCTCTCTGGGATACGCAGTATTTT
>TRBJ1-2|14|TRBV28|.|.
CASRKTARDYGYTF
TGTGCCAGCAGAAAAACCGCCAGGGACTATGGCTACACCTTC
>TRBJ1-3|17|TRBV5-6|.|TRBD1
CASSSPLDRRSGNTIYF
TGTGCCAGCAGCTCCCCTCTGGACAGGCGCTCTGGAAACACCATATATTTT
>TRBJ1-4|18|TRBV14|.|TRBD1
CASSQDRASISTNEKLFF
TGTGCCAGCAGCCAGGACAGGGCCTCAATTTCAACTAATGAAAAACTGTTTTTT
>TRBJ1-4|17|TRBV4-3|.|.
CASSQDLVDPRGEKLFF
TGCGCCAGCAGCCAAGATTTGGTGGACCCGCGGGGGGAAAAACTGTTTTTT
>TRBJ2-3|13|TRBV30|.|.
CAWRGAATDTQYF
TGTGCCTGGAGAGGAGCCGCCACAGATACGCAGTATTTT
>TRBJ1-4|13|TRBV7-2|.|.
CASSWALNEKLFF
TGTGCCAGCAGCTGGGCCCTTAATGAAAAACTGTTTTTT
>TRBJ2-7|20|TRBV7-2|.|TRBD2
CASSLALGQGTSGRAYEQYF
TGTGCCAGCAGCTTAGCGTTGGGACAGGGAACTAGCGGGAGGGCTTACGAGCAGTACTTC
>TRBJ2-3|17|TRBV5-1|.|TRBD1
CASRYPTGFGAADTQYF
TGCGCCAGCAGATACCCGACAGGGTTTGGTGCAGCAGATACGCAGTATTTT
>TRBJ2-5|14|TRBV7-3|.|TRBD1
CASSVRGQGETQYF
TGTGCCAGCAGCGTTAGGGGGCAGGGAGAGACCCAGTACTTC
>TRBJ2-1|12|TRBV2|.|.
CASTRTGGEQFF
TGTGCCAGCACTCGTACAGGTGGTGAGCAGTTCTTC
>TRBJ2-7|19|TRBV30|.|TRBD1
CAWSRLLVWRDRTTYEQYF
TGTGCCTGGAGCCGGCTACTTGTATGGCGGGACAGGACAACCTACGAGCAGTACTTC
>TRBJ2-7|17|TRBV27|.|TRBD1
CASRPAGWTGSSYEQYF
TGTGCCAGCAGACCCGCGGGATGGACAGGGAGCTCCTACGAGCAGTACTTC
>TRBJ2-7|13|TRBV5-8|.|.
CASSPSGRDEQYF
TGTGCCAGCAGCCCAAGCGGACGGGACGAGCAGTACTTC
>TRBJ1-5|11|TRBV5-4|.|TRBD1
CATGTGEPQHF
TGTGCCACCGGGACAGGGGAGCCCCAGCATTTT
>TRBJ1-4|15|TRBV5-6|.|.
CASSLGTRGRGKLFF
TGTGCCAGCAGCTTAGGAACTCGAGGGAGGGGAAAACTGTTTTTT
>TRBJ2-2|17|TRBV27|.|TRBD2
CASSTLAGGPVTGELFF
TGTGCCAGCAGTACACTAGCGGGAGGGCCCGTCACCGGGGAGCTGTTTTTT
>TRBJ2-7|16|TRBV27|.|.
CASSAWDLSGGYEQYF
TGTGCCAGCAGTGCCTGGGACTTGTCAGGGGGATACGAGCAGTACTTC
>TRBJ1-3|13|TRBV14|.|TRBD1
CASEGADGNTIYF
TGTGCCAGCGAGGGGGCGGATGGAAACACCATATATTTT
>TRBJ2-1|15|TRBV27|few|TRBD2
CASSQGLIDHNEQFF
TGTGCCAGCAGTCAGGGACTAATTGATCACAATGAGCAGTTCTTC
>TRBJ2-3|14|TRBV7-2|.|.
CASSTESHIDTQYF
TGTGCCAGCAGCACAGAGAGTCATATCGATACGCAGTATTTT
>TRBJ1-5|18|TRBV23-1|.|TRBD1
CASSQSEGQGAGNQPQHF
TGCGCCAGCAGTCAATCTGAGGGACAGGGGGCTGGCAATCAGCCCCAGCATTTT
>TRBJ1-2|15|TRBV11-2|.|TRBD1
CASSPPTTGEGGYTF
TGTGCCAGCAGCCCCCCCACGACAGGGGAAGGTGGCTACACCTTC
>TRBJ1-1|13|TRBV7-6|once|.
CASSLARGARAFF
TGTGCCAGCAGCTTAGCTCGGGGGGCGCGGGCTTTCTTT
>TRBJ2-1|16|TRBV25-1|.|.
CASSDPWRAAYNEQFF
TGTGCCAGCAGTGACCCATGGAGAGCGGCCTACAATGAGCAGTTCTTC
>TRBJ2-7|17|TRBV6-4|.|.
CASTNIRGATSSYEQYF
TGTGCCAGCACCAACATACGGGGGGCGACCAGCTCCTACGAGCAGTACTTC
>TRBJ2-3|14|TRBV27|.|.
CASSLGLYTDTQYF
TGTGCCAGCAGTTTAGGACTATACACAGATACGCAGTATTTT
>TRBJ1-1|14|TRBV14|.|.
CASSPPRVGTEAFF
TGTGCCAGCAGTCCACCGAGGGTGGGCACTGAAGCTTTCTTT
>TRBJ2-7|15|TRBV27|.|.
CASSPTGYQSVEQYF
TGTGCCAGCAGTCCGACAGGCTATCAGTCGGTTGAGCAGTACTTC
>TRBJ2-3|18|TRBV4-1|.|TRBD2
CASSQQVGLAGPSDTQYF
TGCGCCAGCAGCCAGCAAGTAGGACTAGCGGGGCCCTCAGATACGCAGTATTTT